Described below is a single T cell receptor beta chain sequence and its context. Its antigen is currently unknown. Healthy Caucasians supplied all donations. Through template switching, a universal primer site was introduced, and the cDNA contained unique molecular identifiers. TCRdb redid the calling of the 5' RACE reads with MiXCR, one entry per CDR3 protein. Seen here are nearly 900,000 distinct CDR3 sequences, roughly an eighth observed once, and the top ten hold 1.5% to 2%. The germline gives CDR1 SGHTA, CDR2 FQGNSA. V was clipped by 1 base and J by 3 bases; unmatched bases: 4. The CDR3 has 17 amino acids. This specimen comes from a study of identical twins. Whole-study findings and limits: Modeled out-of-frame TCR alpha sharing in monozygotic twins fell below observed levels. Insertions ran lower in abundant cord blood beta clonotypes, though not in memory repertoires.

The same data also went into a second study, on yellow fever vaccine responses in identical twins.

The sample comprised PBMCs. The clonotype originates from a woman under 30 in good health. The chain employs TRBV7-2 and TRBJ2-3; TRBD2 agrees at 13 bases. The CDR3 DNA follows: TGTGCCAGCAGCTTAGGGGTACTAGCGGGGGGGACAGATACGCAGTATTTT. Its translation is CASSLGVLAGGTDTQYF.